This T cell receptor (beta chain) was found in a study of CXCR3 chemokines and chemotherapy response in bladder cancer (dated by TCRdb to the early 2020s). Study-wide context: The study set out to examine whether the activity of the CXCR3 chemokine system within tumors predicted response to chemotherapy in human bladder cancer.

From the cysteine through the phenylalanine, the CDR3 covers 14 amino acids. This entry keeps only the CDR3 DNA: 42 bases, framed from base 1. Between the V and J ends, shortened by 2 bases and 6 bases respectively, the junction contains 13 bases. According to the germline V gene (reference sequence), CDR1 reads MNHEY and CDR2 reads SMNVEV. Preparation of the library involved PCR. Sequenced on an Illumina HiSeq 2500. Using fastp at Q25 and MiXCR, TCRdb reprocessed the public reads and kept productive beta chains. One record per CDR3 amino acid sequence lists the most common genes and DNA. The sample records about 3,500 distinct CDR3 sequences, roughly 26% of which are singletons. The ten largest clones capture roughly 15% of the sample. This clonotype is classified as medium-sized (0.01 to 0.1%). The antigen this receptor binds is unknown. Per-base quality was not reported, and no clone a single base away is much larger than it.

The source is a human donor with bladder cancer that did not respond to neoadjuvant chemotherapy. Rearrangement joined TRBV27 to TRBJ1-1; the D segment cannot be called with confidence. The sample was gathered from a patient whose treatment included neoadjuvant chemotherapy. The CDR3 loop reads CASSLPGPSAEAFF. Read as DNA, the sequence is TGTGCCAGCAGTTTACCAGGACCCTCCGCTGAAGCTTTCTTT.